This T cell receptor beta chain came from a study of T cells after yellow fever vaccination. Study-level information: With SMART-Seq v4 Ultra Low Input, the fractions containing low cell numbers were prepared.

Study results and caveats: A small share of clonotypes appeared in both CD4 and CD8 compartments. Re-detected after boosting: most primary clones, more than 95% of CD4 and roughly 90% of CD8.

CDR1 and CDR2 from the germline V gene are LGHNA and YSLEER. The germline V and J ends were trimmed by 1 base and 13 bases, with 20 bases remaining between them. This CDR3 contains 15 residues. Making TCR cDNA involved 5'RACE template switching, which added UMIs and a universal primer site. TCRdb recomputed calls from the 5' RACE reads with MiXCR, one row per CDR3 protein. The data show hundreds of thousands of distinct CDR3 sequences, with 9% to 15% seen just once and 15% held by the top ten. This clonotype was picked up a small number of times. Its antigen remains unidentified. This sequence originates from a man aged 30-40 years who received the YFV17D yellow fever vaccine. The V call is TRBV4-3, the J call TRBJ2-1; D is ambiguous. The source material was PBMCs, sampled on the day of the yellow fever booster vaccination. The CDR3 reads CASSQGVSRRVHQFF. As DNA, the CDR3 is TGCGCCAGCAGCCAAGGCGTTTCTAGAAGGGTCCACCAGTTCTTC.